The present entry profiles one T cell receptor (beta chain) with its context. The entry originates in a study of control samples from healthy donors and cancer patients. Generated by immunoSEQ multiplex PCR, the TCRdb table keeps only in-frame clones and is missing some. Among 90,000 to 100,000 clones listed, about 80% were seen once. CDR3 size: 13 residues. V was trimmed by 7 bases and J by 7 bases, leaving 16 bases between them. CDR1 is SGHTA and CDR2 is FQGNSA in the germline V gene. This clonotype was obtained from a woman aged 25 to 39 in good health. Sequencing was performed on blood. This rearrangement joins TRBV7-2 to TRBJ1-1; D not resolved. The CDR3 nucleotides are TGTGCCAGCACCCGGACGAGGCTCGATGAAGCTTTCTTT. It is translated as CASTRTRLDEAFF.